This TCR beta chain was found in a study of blood T cell repertoires in COVID-19. Overall study: Donors in the United States, Italy and Spain gave samples during acute or convalescent COVID-19. PBMCs, B-cell-depleted T cells, or T cells provided the cDNA or gDNA that made up the material.

The junction had 2 bases not matched to a gene; V was cut back by 2 bases and J by 0 bases. The CDR3 is 15 residues long. The V gene's germline CDR1 is SGHKS and CDR2 YYEKEE (reference sequence). In the authors' methods: Cell counts per sample came from amplifying reference gene primers. TCRdb's copy holds only in-frame clones and misses some; the assay was immunoSEQ multiplex PCR. That table gives V, J and clone size, and the DNA gave D and trimming. This sample has approximately 300,000 clones; about 82% occur once, and the top ten carry roughly 1.6%. Specimen: peripheral blood. This TCR derives from a woman aged 45-65 years with acute or convalescent COVID-19. The chain recombines TRBV5-5 with TRBJ2-4, with 7 bases matching TRBD1. The CDR3 is CASSLPGGAKNIQYF. The CDR3, as DNA: TGTGCCAGCAGCTTACCAGGGGGAGCCAAAAACATTCAGTACTTC.